The clone carrying this TCR beta chain was seen a single time. The data were obtained in a study of Ad26.COV2.S vaccination and SARS-CoV-2 variants. Specified treatment: 19 received Ad26.COV2.S at low or high dose, single or two shots; 5 received placebo; per-sample allocation not given. Samples came from day 63 after the first vaccine or placebo injection. Measured with immunoSEQ multiplex PCR; TCRdb has only the in-frame clones, and not every one. The repertoire holds approximately 350,000 clones, with 87% as singletons. The sample here was peripheral blood, taken in a trial of Ad26.COV2.S vaccine versus placebo. This TCR was sampled from a person between 18 and 60 years old who received the Ad26.COV2.S COVID-19 vaccine or a placebo.

In DNA form, the CDR3 reads TGTGCCAGCAGTTTATCGGGACAGGGGGGTCTCTTTGAAGCTTTCTTT. This sequence encodes CASSLSGQGGLFEAFF. The chain has TRBV28 and TRBJ1-1, with 11 bases fitting TRBD1. Germline lookup yields CDR1 MDHEN and CDR2 SYDVKM. The CDR3 is 16 amino acids. V trimming: 1 base; J trimming: 7 bases; junction bases outside the gene matches: 8.